This T cell receptor (beta chain) was sequenced during a study of regulatory T cells in long-lasting Graves disease. Study-level background: A definition of persistent Graves' disease required over 5 years of antithyroid drugs plus positive TSH receptor antibodies. Study-wide findings and caveats: Exclusively peripheral blood, rather than thyroid tissue, was studied.

With regard to this clonotype: Antigen unknown. This clone may be a read error of a much larger clone one base away.

Time point of the sample: persistent/refractory GD, antithyroid drugs over 5 years with positive TRAb. RNA extracted from PBMCs served as the sequencing template. American Thyroid Association guidelines defined Graves' disease diagnosis. The CDR3 length is 16 residues. The V gene's germline CDR1 is MNHEY and CDR2 SVGAGI. V lost 4 bases and J 1 base, leaving 16 bases between the germline ends. Construction of the TCR beta libraries employed iRepertoire HTBI primers in conjunction with Arm-PCR of CDR3 regions. Per the original methods: Gene usage covered some 66 TRBV and 13 to 15 TRBJ segments. TCRdb redid the calling of the multiplex PCR reads with MiXCR, one entry per CDR3 protein. These V and J calls rely on TCRdb rather than the paper's analysis. Found here are about 470,000 distinct CDR3 sequences, about a fifth of them singletons; the top ten hold 7% to 10%.

The sample was peripheral blood mononuclear cells (PBMCs), taken when the disease was refractory, from a patient treated with antithyroid drugs. The chain combines TRBV6-5 with TRBJ1-1; D is possibly TRBD1 (6 bases). The receptor's source is a female donor with Graves disease. CDR3 nucleotides: TGTGCCAGCAGTTGCTCAAGGGGGTGGCAGAACACTGAAGCTTTCTTT. Translation gives CASSCSRGWQNTEAFF.